The clone carrying this T cell receptor (beta chain) was observed a single time. Original analysis: Using reference gene primer amplification, nucleated cell counts were estimated. TCRdb's table, derived via immunoSEQ multiplex PCR, lists solely in-frame clones and lacks some. That table furnishes V, J and clone size, whereas the DNA furnished D and trimming. The profile shows 350,000 to 450,000 clones, 89% of them singletons. This record comes from a study of blood T cell repertoires in COVID-19. As for the study in general: The origin of the acute and convalescent COVID-19 samples was the United States, Italy and Spain. Nucleic acid was either cDNA or gDNA, and it came from T cells, B-cell-depleted T cells, or PBMCs.

Sequenced material: peripheral blood. The clonotype comes from a woman aged 40-49 years with COVID-19, enrolled during active disease.

CDR3 sequence reads: CASSLHHSTGGTLTTNEKLFF. The CDR3 region has the DNA TGTGCCAGCAGCTTACACCATTCAACAGGGGGTACCTTAACAACTAATGAAAAACTGTTTTTT. The chain links TRBV28 to TRBJ1-4; the match to TRBD1 covers 8 bases. The CDR3 is 21 amino acids. The germline V gene encodes CDR1 MDHEN and CDR2 SYDVKM. Germline trimming cut 6 bases from V and 0 bases from J; bases unmatched to any gene: 21. Based on the CDR3 plus reference TRBV28 and TRBJ1-4, the full variable domain is DVKVTQSSRYLVKRTGEKVFLECVQDMDHENMFWYRQDPGLGLRLIYFSYDVKMKEKGDIPEGYSVSREKKERFSLILESASTNQTSMYLCASSLHHSTGGTLTTNEKLFFGSGTQLSVL.